The sequence of this T cell receptor (beta chain) was determined in a study of CXCR3-negative and CXCR3-positive naive CD8 T cells. Per the germline V gene, CDR1 is SGHVS and CDR2 is FNYEAQ. The CDR3 loop spans 12 amino acids. As regards this clonotype: Its target is not known.

In preparing the TRB cDNA libraries, 5' RACE with UMI labels was used. From the 5' RACE reads, TCRdb lists one entry per CDR3 protein and no DNA. The sample has about 150,000 distinct CDR3 sequences; the top ten hold 0.25% to 0.3%. Study observations and caveats: The TRB CDR3s that CXCR3-positive naive cells carried were more hydrophobic than those of CXCR3-negative naive cells.

Sequencing was performed on naive CXCR3+ CD8+ T cells from blood. Stated subset: CD45RO-CCR7+CD27+CD95- naive CD8+ T cells expressing CXCR3 (TNR3+). This rearrangement joins TRBV7-6 to TRBJ2-7. The clonotype was recovered from a human donor in good health. Some clones in this sample may be carry-over from other donors' samples. The CDR3: CASSPRLYEQYF.